This TCR beta chain was sequenced for a study of T-cell reconstitution after alpha-beta-depleted transplantation in children. This CDR3 region has 15 residues. Germline V gene lookup returns CDR1 GTSNPN and CDR2 SVGIG (reference sequence). Trimming took 2 bases from V and 1 from J, leaving 13 bases between them. Preparation of the TCRbeta library involved a method that used unique molecular identifiers. TCRdb fed the PCR reads into MiXCR, producing one record per CDR3 protein. This sample has around 400,000 distinct CDR3 sequences; roughly 20% occur once, and the top ten carry 3% to 4.5%. This clonotype was counted at least ten times.

The TCR comes from a human donor who donated a stem cell graft to a child with acute myeloid leukemia. V usage is TRBV30 and J usage is TRBJ2-3; no clear D gene. This material consisted of PBMCs from the stem cell graft donor, taken from the stem cell graft. Written as DNA, the CDR3 is TGTGCCTGGAGTTGGACCTCAGCTCGCACAGATACGCAGTATTTT. This gives the protein CAWSWTSARTDTQYF.